This T cell receptor beta chain was identified in a study of blood T cells in healthy people across ages. The J segment lost 2 bases and the V segment lost 4 bases, leaving 4 bases of the junction unmatched. Germline V gives CDR1 DFQATT, CDR2 SNEGSKA (reference sequence). The CDR3 length is 14 residues. Next came a second PCR, run for roughly 6 to 11 cycles, which used a sample-barcoded 5' primer along with a J-beta primer mix. Through a template-switch adaptor with 12 random nucleotides, each cDNA molecule received a tag. One entry per CDR3 protein, called by TCRdb with MiXCR from the 5' RACE reads. Of almost 550,000 distinct CDR3 sequences listed, less than 25% are singletons. This clonotype has only a few counts. Separately, the same data were catalogued under a study of T cells of mothers and their children. That study reports: For each mother, over 8.5 million TCR beta CDR3 reads were obtained, and for each child, around 3.1 million. TCR recombination output is shaped by thymic selection similarly in related and unrelated pairs. The overlap seen between related mothers and children slightly exceeded that of unrelated pairs, though not significantly.

The chain couples TRBV20-1 to TRBJ2-3; 9 bases match TRBD1. The TCR sequence derives from a boy aged 10-17 years in good health. Sequenced: blood. CDR3 nucleotides: TGCAGTGCTACCCGACAGGGGGACACAGATACGCAGTATTTT. It translates to CSATRQGDTDTQYF.